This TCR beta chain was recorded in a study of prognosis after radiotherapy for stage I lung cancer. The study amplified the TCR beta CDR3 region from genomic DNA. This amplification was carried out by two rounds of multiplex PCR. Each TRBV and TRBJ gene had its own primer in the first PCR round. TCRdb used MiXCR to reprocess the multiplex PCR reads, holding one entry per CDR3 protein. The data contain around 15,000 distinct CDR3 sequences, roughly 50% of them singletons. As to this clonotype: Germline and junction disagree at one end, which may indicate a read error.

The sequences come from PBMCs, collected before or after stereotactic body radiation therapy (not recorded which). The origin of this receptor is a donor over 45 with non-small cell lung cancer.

DNA for the CDR3: TGTGCCAGCAGCTTAGGGCAGAGCACGGATAAGCAGTATTTT. Its protein is CASSLGQSTDKQYF. This chain links TRBV7-9 with TRBJ2-3; no clear D gene. This CDR3 spans 14 amino acids. Germline CDR1 and CDR2: SEHNR and FQNEAQ (reference sequence).